This entry concerns a single T cell receptor (beta chain). Its antigen is currently unknown. V was clipped by 2 bases and J by 10 bases, with 9 bases between them. The CDR3 is made up of 13 amino acids. CDR1 and CDR2 from the germline V gene are ENHRY and SYGVKD. The entry originates in a study of T cells in Graves' hyperthyroidism and ophthalmopathy. Across the study: Once the initial diagnosis was made, peripheral blood was obtained before any treatment. General study points: A model using 13 V-J features told ophthalmopathy apart from stable hyperthyroidism. Ophthalmopathy, as predicted by the model, came a median approximately 6.5 months after the prediction. Within blood appeared most thyroid clonotypes that had expanded above 0.001.

The investigators amplified TCR beta CDR3 regions from RNA transcripts. HTBI primers drove first-round RT-PCR of the TCR CDR3. TCRdb called the multiplex PCR reads again in MiXCR, with one record for every CDR3 protein. The sample lists 350,000 or so distinct CDR3 sequences, 15% to 20% occurring once. The sequenced sample was blood. The chain couples TRBV10-3 to TRBJ1-6; no clear D gene. This receptor was taken from a woman between 50 and 59 years old with Graves' hyperthyroidism. CDR3 in amino acids: CAISENLVSPLHF. CDR3 bases: TGTGCCATCAGTGAGAACCTGGTATCACCCCTCCACTTT.